These 5 T cell receptor beta chains were all obtained from the same sample, sequenced in a study of T cell clusters in autoimmune cytopenias. TRB was amplified by touch-down multiplex PCR, primer pools A and B combined. From the multiplex PCR reads, TCRdb lists one entry per CDR3 protein and no DNA. The specimen's table records roughly 6,100 distinct CDR3 sequences. TRB amplification used 250 ng of peripheral blood genomic DNA. These data were also reused for a study on T cell repertoires in aging, cancer and after chemotherapy.

The specimen sequenced was peripheral blood. The origin of the receptors is a human donor in good health.

This clonotype ranks as medium-sized in terms of frequency. This sequence joins TRBV6-5 and TRBJ2-3; absent DNA, TCRdb's TRBD1 call cannot be checked. The CDR3 spans 15 residues. Germline loops: CDR1 MNHEY, CDR2 SVGAGI. CDR3 in amino acids: CASSYSPGGGDTQYF.

The V and J genes are TRBV20-1 and TRBJ2-1; with no DNA, the TCRdb D assignment of TRBD2 cannot be verified. Germline values: CDR1 DFQATT, CDR2 SNEGSKA (reference sequence). The CDR3 is 12 residues long. CDR3 protein: CSASDNGPEQFF.

This clonotype is medium-sized (0.01 to 0.1%) by frequency. This chain uses TRBV5-4 with TRBJ2-1; TCRdb names TRBD2, which stays unverified in the absence of DNA. There are 14 residues in the CDR3. Germline V gives CDR1 SGHNT, CDR2 YYREEE (reference sequence). CDR3 sequence reads: CASSLAGSYNEQFF.

This clonotype is identified as medium-sized (0.01 to 0.1%) from frequency. The chain recombines TRBV6-6 with TRBJ1-5; the TRBD1 assignment by TCRdb is unverifiable without DNA. CDR3 length equals 14 residues. Germline CDR1 and CDR2: MNHNY and SVGAGI (reference sequence). CDR3 loop: CASTRRGGNQPQHF.

CDR3 amino acids: CASSPDRGRAGELFF. V and J are TRBV7-9 and TRBJ2-2; the D call from TCRdb, TRBD1, cannot be confirmed without DNA. Per the germline V gene, CDR1 is SEHNR and CDR2 is FQNEAQ (reference sequence). This CDR3 is built from 15 residues.